This passage covers 17 T cell receptor beta chains from one sample sequenced in a study of cytomegalovirus exposure and HLA in healthy donors. This PCR relied on a set of 60 Vbeta primers and 13 Jbeta primers. Produced via immunoSEQ multiplex PCR; TCRdb's table is partial and in-frame only. The sample shows around 150,000 clones, around 10% of them seen only once. Sequences were obtained from PBMCs. These receptor sequences come from a male donor in good health and CMV-seronegative.

The J gene is TRBJ1-2, the V gene TRBV28; D gene ambiguous. Germline V gene lookup returns CDR1 MDHEN and CDR2 SYDVKM. This CDR3 contains 12 residues. V was shortened by 6 bases and J by 2 bases, with 7 bases between the two germline ends. CDR3 nucleotides: TGTGCCAGCAGACCAGAAAACTATGGCTACACCTTC. It specifies CASRPENYGYTF.

This clone occurred a few times. Germline is not matched at one junction end, which may reflect a read error. V and J are TRBV7-7 and TRBJ2-2; a possible D gene is TRBD2 (5 bases). CDR3 length: 13 residues. CDR1 SSHAT and CDR2 FNYEAQ come from the germline V gene (reference sequence). CDR3 nucleotide sequence: TGTGCTAGCAGCCCGGACTCAACCGGGGAGCTGTTTTTT. As protein: CASSPDSTGELFF.

The chain has TRBV6-5 and TRBJ2-7, with TRBD2 matching over 9 bases. CDR3 length equals 14 residues. V was clipped by 2 bases and J by 3 bases; unmatched bases: 2. CDR1 and CDR2 (germline): MNHEY, SVGAGI. The CDR3 loop reads CASSYASGVYEQYF. DNA of the CDR3: TGTGCCAGCAGTTACGCTAGCGGGGTCTACGAGCAGTACTTC.

There are a few counts of this clone. The J gene is TRBJ2-1, the V gene TRBV7-8, with D possibly matching TRBD1 (6 bases). The germline V and J ends were trimmed by 1 base and 2 bases, with 15 bases remaining between them. The length of the CDR3 is 17 residues. From germline, CDR1 is SGHVS and CDR2 FQNEAQ. CDR3 residues: CASSLVGGLTTYNEQFF. The DNA for the CDR3 is TGTGCCAGCAGCTTAGTTGGGGGCCTCACTACCTACAATGAGCAGTTCTTC.

The chain combines TRBV23-1 with TRBJ2-1, with TRBD2 identical over 13 bases. TRBV23-1 is filed as an ORF, its function uncertain. With 8 bases clipped from V and 9 bases from J, the junction kept 22 bases outside the gene matches. The CDR3 has 19 residues. CDR3 bases: TGCGCCAGCCGCTACTCGGGACTAGCGGGATCCCTTAGGATGGGTGAGCAGTTCTTC. This gives the protein CASRYSGLAGSLRMGEQFF.

V usage is TRBV5-6 and J usage is TRBJ2-3; 8 bases map to TRBD2. The CDR3 spans 19 residues. Trimming took 2 bases from V and 2 from J; bases not matched to a gene: 16. The V gene's germline CDR1 is SGHDT and CDR2 YYEEEE. The CDR3, as DNA: TGTGCCAGCAGCTTCTCCTTTTCGGGAGGGGCAGGAAACACAGATACGCAGTATTTT. Its protein is CASSFSFSGGAGNTDTQYF.

This clone was seen only a few times. This rearrangement joins TRBV19 to TRBJ2-3; 8 bases map to TRBD1. Germline loops: CDR1 LNHDA, CDR2 SQIVND (reference sequence). The CDR3 is 15 residues long. Trimming at V came to 3 bases and at J to 0 bases, leaving 2 bases not matched to a gene. The CDR3 sequence is CASSIRTGSTDTQYF. CDR3 bases: TGTGCCAGTAGTATTCGGACAGGGAGCACAGATACGCAGTATTTT.

This clone has only a few counts. The V gene is TRBV19, the J gene TRBJ2-3; TRBD2 agrees at 10 bases. V lost 9 bases to trimming and J lost 3 bases; unmatched junction nucleotides: 6. Germline CDR1 reads LNHDA; CDR2 reads SQIVND (reference sequence). The CDR3 extends over 14 amino acids. CDR3: CASRAGGGTDTQYF. The CDR3 DNA reads TGTGCCAGCCGAGCGGGAGGGGGAACAGATACGCAGTATTTT.

This clone was detected only a few times. The V gene is TRBV28, the J gene TRBJ2-7; TRBD1 is a possible D gene (6 bases). Trimming shortened V by 4 bases and J by 5 bases, and 21 bases separated the two germline ends. CDR3 length: 16 residues. Germline-derived CDR1 and CDR2 are MDHEN and SYDVKM. DNA of the CDR3: TGTGCCAGCAGTTCGAATAGACAGGCGATAGACCACGAGCAGTACTTC. As protein: CASSSNRQAIDHEQYF.

The chain has TRBV27 and TRBJ2-3; TRBD2 matches at 8 bases. V lost 3 bases and J lost 2; bases outside the gene matches: 4. Germline CDR1 is MNHEY and CDR2 is SMNVEV (reference sequence). The CDR3 runs to 15 residues. The CDR3, as DNA: TGTGCCAGCAGTTTTTTGCGGGAGGTCACAGATACGCAGTATTTT. The encoded protein is CASSFLREVTDTQYF.

The genes are TRBV2 and TRBJ2-3, with 7 nucleotides matching TRBD1. The germline V gene has CDR1 SNHLY and CDR2 FYNNEI. V was clipped by 6 bases and J by 2 bases; unmatched bases: 8. CDR3 size: 15 residues. CDR3 residues: CASSPGQIFTDTQYF. CDR3 sequence (DNA): TGTGCCAGCAGCCCGGGACAGATCTTCACAGATACGCAGTATTTT.

This clone showed up just a few times. The rearrangement joins TRBV25-1 to TRBJ2-7, with 13 bases that match TRBD2. The germline CDR1 and CDR2 sequences are MGHDK and SYGVNS. This CDR3 spans 16 amino acids. V was clipped by 4 bases and J by 4 bases; unmatched bases: 7. The CDR3 coding sequence is TGTGCCAGCAGTGCTCTGACTAGCGGGAGGAGATACGAGCAGTACTTC. Translating it yields CASSALTSGRRYEQYF.

This chain joins TRBV5-1 and TRBJ1-2; the match to TRBD1 covers 9 bases. The length of the CDR3 is 15 residues. V gave up 5 bases and J gave up 1 base; unmatched junction bases: 6. Germline lookup yields CDR1 SGHRS and CDR2 YFSETQ. The CDR3 reads CASSQGQGYNYGYTF. CDR3 nucleotide sequence: TGCGCCAGCAGTCAAGGACAGGGGTATAACTATGGCTACACCTTC.

In its sample, this clone was seen a few times. V gene TRBV7-2 combines with J gene TRBJ2-7, with D maybe TRBD2 (5 bases). The V end was cut by 5 bases, the J end by 6 bases, with 20 bases between. CDR1 and CDR2 (germline): SGHTA, FQGNSA. This CDR3 comprises 15 residues. CDR3 amino acids: CASSLTGYGGVEQYF. The CDR3 DNA reads TGTGCCAGCAGCCTAACCGGGTATGGAGGAGTCGAGCAGTACTTC.

The rearrangement links TRBV27 to TRBJ1-5; unclear D gene. CDR1 MNHEY and CDR2 SMNVEV come from the germline V gene (reference sequence). V lost 2 bases to trimming and J lost 10 bases, with 18 bases between them. The CDR3 length is 15 residues. CDR3 protein: CASSLTGYPIIPQHF. The CDR3 DNA is TGTGCCAGCAGTTTAACGGGTTACCCGATAATACCCCAGCATTTT.

The chain carries TRBV29-1 and TRBJ2-1, with 9 nucleotides matching TRBD2. Germline CDR1 SQVTM, CDR2 ANQGSEA. The J segment lost 0 bases and the V segment lost 2 bases, leaving 11 bases of the junction unmatched. This CDR3 spans 18 amino acids. The chain's CDR3 is CSVESVAGVSRSYNEQFF. DNA of the CDR3: TGCAGCGTTGAATCGGTAGCGGGAGTATCCCGCTCCTACAATGAGCAGTTCTTC.

This clone appeared a few times. It is likely a read error, because the conserved phenylalanine at the end of the CDR3 is missing. The gene calls are TRBV18 and TRBJ1-1; 8 positions match TRBD1. This CDR3 spans 13 amino acids. CDR1 KGHSH and CDR2 LQKENI come from the germline V gene. V was pared by 4 bases and J by 4 bases, with 2 bases of the junction left unmatched. DNA of the CDR3: TGTGCCAGCTCACGAACAGGGGGCACTGAAGCTTTCGTT. Translating it yields CASSRTGGTEAFV.